The 15 T cell receptor beta chains below were found in one sample sequenced in a study of blood T cell repertoires in COVID-19. Produced via immunoSEQ multiplex PCR; TCRdb's table is partial and in-frame only. The top ten clones hold roughly 14% of a sample with about 190,000 clones, around 79% of them seen once. Sequenced input: peripheral blood. These receptors all stem from a man in his fifties or sixties who had recovered from COVID-19.

The chain couples TRBV6-2 or TRBV6-3 to TRBJ1-2; 7 nucleotides match TRBD1. Per germline, CDR1 MNHEY and CDR2 SVGEGT. J was trimmed by 8 bases and V by 5 bases; bases with no gene match: 11. The CDR3 contains 14 residues. The CDR3 protein is CASSRQGQPLGYTF. Here the CDR3 DNA reads TGTGCCAGCAGTCGCCAGGGACAGCCCCTAGGCTACACCTTC.

For the CDR3, the DNA is TGTGCCAGCAGCTTAGGGACTAGCGGGCCCCAAGAGACCCAGTACTTC. Its translation is CASSLGTSGPQETQYF. The chain employs TRBV7-3 and TRBJ2-5; the match to TRBD2 covers 12 bases. V was clipped by 2 bases and J by 1 base; unmatched bases: 2. The germline V gene encodes CDR1 SGHTA and CDR2 FQGTGA. This CDR3 is 16 amino acids long.

The chain recombines TRBV18 with TRBJ2-1; 11 bases map to TRBD2. J lost 5 bases, V lost 2 bases, and 5 bases had no gene match. CDR1 and CDR2 (germline): KGHSH, LQKENI. There are 16 residues in the CDR3. The CDR3 bases are TGTGCCAGCTCACCATCTGGGACTAGCGGAAACAATGAGCAGTTCTTC. Its translation: CASSPSGTSGNNEQFF.

CDR3 DNA: TGTGCCAGCAGCCGGATAGGGGGCCCCTACGAGCAGTACTTC. Its translation is CASSRIGGPYEQYF. This chain joins TRBV3-1 (or the pseudogene TRBV3-2) and TRBJ2-7; 7 bases are a match to TRBD1. The germline V gene has CDR1 LGHDT and CDR2 YNNKEL (reference sequence). The CDR3 loop spans 14 amino acids. V trimming: 4 bases; J trimming: 2 bases; junction bases outside the gene matches: 5.

The chain recombines TRBV18 with TRBJ2-5; 12 bases map to TRBD2. The CDR3 sequence is 16 residues long. Per germline, CDR1 KGHSH and CDR2 LQKENI. J lost 0 bases, V lost 3 bases, and 2 bases had no gene match. CDR3 sequence reads: CASSPRTSGNQETQYF. The CDR3 nucleotides read TGTGCCAGCTCACCGAGGACTAGCGGGAACCAAGAGACCCAGTACTTC.

The rearrangement joins TRBV2 to TRBJ2-7, with D maybe TRBD2 (5 bases). The CDR3 extends over 13 amino acids. V lost 3 bases and J lost 9, with 15 bases in between. Germline CDR1 reads SNHLY; CDR2 reads FYNNEI. Here the CDR3 reads CASSEARDPRQYF. The CDR3 DNA reads TGTGCCAGCAGTGAGGCTCGGGATCCCAGGCAGTACTTC. The complete variable domain, with remaining parts taken from reference TRBV2 and TRBJ2-7, reads EPEVTQTPSHQVTQMGQEVILRCVPISNHLYFYWYRQILGQKVEFLVSFYNNEISEKSEIFDDQFSVERPDGSNFTLKIRSTKLEDSAMYFCASSEARDPRQYFGPGTRLTVT.

The V call is TRBV19, the J call TRBJ2-5; D is possibly TRBD2 (6 bases). Trimming took off 5 bases at V and 7 bases at J, with 20 bases between the two ends. This CDR3 is built from 15 residues. Germline V gene data show CDR1 as LNHDA and CDR2 as SQIVND (reference sequence). The CDR3 reads CASSYTGARVGTQYF. In DNA form, the CDR3 reads TGTGCCAGTAGTTATACGGGAGCGCGCGTTGGGACCCAGTACTTC. The variable domain in full, with the rest retrieved from reference TRBV19 and TRBJ2-5, is DGGITQSPKYLFRKEGQNVTLSCEQNLNHDAMYWYRQDPGQGLRLIYYSQIVNDFQKGDIAEGYSVSREKKESFPLTVTSAQKNPTAFYLCASSYTGARVGTQYFGPGTRLLVL.

The chain combines TRBV19 with TRBJ2-7; 7 nucleotides line up with TRBD1. J was trimmed by 0 bases and V by 5 bases; bases with no gene match: 22. This CDR3 is 20 amino acids long. The germline CDR1 and CDR2 sequences are LNHDA and SQIVND (reference sequence). The chain's CDR3 is CASSASPGQSPPESSYEQYF. The CDR3, as DNA: TGTGCCAGTAGTGCTTCGCCGGGACAGTCCCCACCCGAAAGCTCCTACGAGCAGTACTTC.

This clone was detected once. The V gene is TRBV7-9, the J gene TRBJ2-7; 7 nucleotides align to TRBD1. The CDR3 has 14 residues. V trimming: 5 bases; J trimming: 0 bases; junction bases outside the gene matches: 4. Germline values: CDR1 SEHNR, CDR2 FQNEAQ (reference sequence). CDR3 in DNA: TGTGCCAGCAGCCCCCAGGGGGTCTCCTACGAGCAGTACTTC. This gives the protein CASSPQGVSYEQYF.

This clone was observed once. The chain carries TRBV19 and TRBJ2-1; 8 bases line up with TRBD2. Per germline, CDR1 LNHDA and CDR2 SQIVND (reference sequence). The CDR3 sequence is 15 residues long. After removal of 5 bases from V and 2 bases from J, the junction contained 5 bases not matched to a gene. CDR3 bases: TGTGCCAGTAGTCCCAGCGGGAGTACCTACAATGAGCAGTTCTTC. This codes for CASSPSGSTYNEQFF.

The chain links TRBV30 to TRBJ1-6; D is possibly TRBD1 (6 bases). The germline V gene has CDR1 GTSNPN and CDR2 SVGIG (reference sequence). V was cut by 1 base and J by 10 bases, with 23 bases left in between. The CDR3 has 17 amino acids. The CDR3 region is CAWSDSGGGLVGSPLHF. CDR3 sequence (DNA): TGTGCCTGGAGTGATTCAGGCGGGGGCTTGGTGGGATCACCCCTCCACTTT.

CDR3 bases: TGCAGCGCCGGGGGGGCCAATGAGCAGTTCTTC. Its protein is CSAGGANEQFF. The chain employs TRBV29-1 and TRBJ2-1, with 8 positions matching TRBD2. The trim removed 7 bases at V and 6 bases at J, leaving 2 bases unmatched. Per germline, CDR1 SQVTM and CDR2 ANQGSEA. This CDR3 region has 11 residues.

The rearrangement links TRBV27 to TRBJ1-1; D uncertain. Germline CDR1 is MNHEY and CDR2 is SMNVEV (reference sequence). Deletions cut 1 base from V and 0 bases from J, with 6 bases between. The CDR3 loop spans 14 amino acids. The CDR3 DNA sequence: TGTGCCAGCAGTTTATTGAGTATGAACACTGAAGCTTTCTTT. Translating gives CASSLLSMNTEAFF.

The chain employs TRBV19 and TRBJ2-7, with 7 positions matching TRBD2. Trimming took 4 bases from V and 2 from J; bases not matched to a gene: 5. Germline values: CDR1 LNHDA, CDR2 SQIVND (reference sequence). The CDR3 loop spans 14 amino acids. This chain's CDR3 is CASSTTSVPYEQYF. The DNA for the CDR3 is TGTGCCAGTAGTACCACTAGCGTTCCCTACGAGCAGTACTTC.

This clone came up a few times. V is TRBV7-3 and J is TRBJ2-1, with 8 bases identical to TRBD2. V gave up 3 bases and J gave up 8 bases; unmatched junction bases: 6. The CDR3 runs 14 residues. Germline CDR1 is SGHTA and CDR2 is FQGTGA. The CDR3 protein is CASSFGLASDEQFF. CDR3 in DNA: TGTGCCAGCAGCTTCGGACTAGCTTCGGATGAGCAGTTCTTC.